This TCR beta chain was profiled in a study of spatial heterogeneity in lung cancer. The length of the CDR3 is 15 residues. J gave up 5 bases and V 2 bases, and 7 bases lay outside the gene matches. Germline V CDR1 and CDR2: KGHSH, LQKENI. This clonotype has a count of ten or more. Time point reported: sample taken at primary tumor resection. The cohort: around 79 early-stage, untreated non-small cell lung cancer patients. TCRdb used MiXCR to reprocess the 5' RACE reads, holding one entry per CDR3 protein. Seen here are approximately 20,000 distinct CDR3 sequences, around 4.3% observed once, and the top ten hold nearly 7.5%.

This chain uses TRBV18 with TRBJ2-5; 8 positions agree with TRBD1. The receptor was isolated from a male donor with early-stage non-small cell lung cancer. Sequencing was performed on PBMCs, taken at surgery. The CDR3 spells CASSPNRGTLETQYF. The DNA of the CDR3 is TGTGCCAGCTCACCAAACAGGGGGACATTGGAGACCCAGTACTTC.